This T cell receptor beta chain was found in a study of CD4 T cells in relation to SARS-CoV-2 and coronaviruses. Overall study context: PBMCs were cultured with antigen for 10 days before TCR beta sequencing.

This CDR3 spans 14 amino acids. The V end was cut by 1 base, the J end by 0 bases, with 4 bases between. The germline gives CDR1 MNHNS, CDR2 SASEGT. Notes on this clone: Its antigen remains unidentified.

TCRdb's table, derived via immunoSEQ multiplex PCR, lists solely in-frame clones and lacks some. Here the sample spans 26,000 or so clones, 74% being singletons. Unexposed donor CD4+ T cells date from 2011-2018, before the COVID-19 pandemic. Isolation of CD4+ T cells took place after approximately 11 days in culture. General study results and limits: The cross-reactivity analysis covered only spike protein, not other viral proteins.

The V call is TRBV6-1, the J call TRBJ1-3, with D unresolved. The clonotype originates from a human donor in good health. The specimen was CD4+ T cells from PBMCs, cultured in vitro. CDR3 residues: CASSEGYSGNTIYF. The DNA for the CDR3 is TGTGCCAGCAGTGAAGGATACTCTGGAAACACCATATATTTT.